This T cell receptor beta chain was obtained from a study of T cells in Graves' hyperthyroidism and ophthalmopathy. General study findings and limits: Progression to ophthalmopathy was predicted a median of roughly 6.6 months early.

The CDR3 is made up of 17 amino acids. CDR1 and CDR2 from the germline V gene are SGHRS and YFSETQ. V shed 3 bases, J shed 1 base, and the junction held 10 bases outside the gene matches. Using RNA transcripts as the source, TCR beta CDR3 regions were amplified. The TCR CDR3 first-round RT-PCR relied on the HTBI primer set. TCRdb re-analysed the multiplex PCR reads in MiXCR, keeping a single row per CDR3 protein. The sample includes some 620,000 distinct CDR3 sequences, 16% of them seen just once. This clonotype occurred many times. The antigen is undetermined. Sequenced: blood. The chain has TRBV5-1 and TRBJ2-5; 9 positions match TRBD1. This TCR derives from a woman aged 25 to 39 with Graves' hyperthyroidism. This chain's CDR3 is CASSSHRGLAVQETQYF. The CDR3 nucleotides are TGCGCCAGCAGCTCGCACAGGGGGCTAGCGGTCCAAGAGACCCAGTACTTC. The full variable domain, rest sourced from reference TRBV5-1 and TRBJ2-5, is KAGVTQTPRYLIKTRGQQVTLSCSPISGHRSVSWYQQTPGQGLQFLFEYFSETQRNKGNFPGRFSGRQFSNSRSEMNVSTLELGDSALYLCASSSHRGLAVQETQYFGPGTRLLVL.